The source of this T cell receptor (beta chain) is a study of beta chain features in type 1 diabetes. Germline lookup yields CDR1 ENHRY and CDR2 SYGVKD. The J segment lost 6 bases and the V segment lost 3 bases, leaving 8 bases of the junction unmatched. CDR3 length equals 15 residues. The single heparinised draw taken from each donor contained approximately 120 mL of blood on average. cDNA synthesis used the whole RNA isolate, giving expressed TCRB sequences. Libraries were prepared by immunoSEQ multiplex PCR; TCRdb keeps only in-frame clonotypes and omits some of them. Of roughly 350,000 clones in the sample, approximately 10% were seen once.

The V call is TRBV10-3, the J call TRBJ1-2, with 9 nucleotides matching TRBD1. Sequencing used naive CD4+ T cells from blood. The sequence derives from a woman in her twenties or thirties in good health. CDR3 DNA: TGTGCCATCAGTGACCCCCGACAGGGGGTTAATGGCTACACCTTC. Translated, it gives CAISDPRQGVNGYTF.